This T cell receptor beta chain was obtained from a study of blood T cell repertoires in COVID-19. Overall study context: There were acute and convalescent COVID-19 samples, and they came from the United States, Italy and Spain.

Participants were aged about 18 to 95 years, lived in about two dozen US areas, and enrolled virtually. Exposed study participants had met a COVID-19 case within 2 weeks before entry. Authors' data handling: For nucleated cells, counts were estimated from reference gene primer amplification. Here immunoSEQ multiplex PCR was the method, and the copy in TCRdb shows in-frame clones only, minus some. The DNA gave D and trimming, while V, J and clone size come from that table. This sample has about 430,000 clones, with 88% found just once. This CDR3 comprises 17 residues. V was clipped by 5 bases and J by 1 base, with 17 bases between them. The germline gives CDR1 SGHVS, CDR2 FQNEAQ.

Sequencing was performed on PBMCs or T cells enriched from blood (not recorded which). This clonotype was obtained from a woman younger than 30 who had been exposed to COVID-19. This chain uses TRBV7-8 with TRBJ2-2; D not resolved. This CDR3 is CASSLSSYGRNTGELFF. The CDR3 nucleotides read TGTGCCAGCAGCCTATCCTCATATGGTAGGAACACCGGGGAGCTGTTTTTT.